Below, 25 T cell receptor beta chains from the same sample are listed, as sequenced in a study of shared clonotypes between healthy human individuals. The table came from immunoSEQ multiplex PCR; TCRdb's copy has only in-frame clones and leaves some out. This sample has around 600,000 clones, with more than 95% found just once. Sequenced: naive CD4+ T cells sorted from blood. The subset was: CD45RA+ positively selected. These receptors all come from a woman between 25 and 40 years old in good health.

The rearrangement links TRBV11-2 to TRBJ2-3, with D possibly matching TRBD1 (6 bases). The CDR3 is made up of 16 amino acids. Per the germline V gene, CDR1 is SGHAT and CDR2 is FQNNGV. V dropped 1 base and J dropped 0 bases, with 11 bases sitting between them. The CDR3 DNA follows: TGTGCCAGCAGCTTAGTCTGGACAGCCAGCACAGATACGCAGTATTTT. Protein sequence: CASSLVWTASTDTQYF.

The V and J genes are TRBV4-2 and TRBJ2-5; D remains ambiguous. Trimming cost V 0 bases and J 5 bases, with 10 bases left between them. The CDR3 extends over 14 amino acids. CDR1 and CDR2 (germline): LGHNA, YNFKEQ. As DNA, the CDR3 is TGTGCCAGCAGCCAAGATCGTCTTGGGGAGACCCAGTACTTC. Residues: CASSQDRLGETQYF.

The V call is TRBV6-1, the J call TRBJ2-1, with TRBD2 identical over 9 bases. Germline values: CDR1 MNHNS, CDR2 SASEGT. V shed 8 bases and J 0 bases; nucleotides not matched to a gene: 2. CDR3 size: 14 residues. CDR3: CASQREDSYNEQFF. DNA of the CDR3: TGTGCCAGCCAGCGGGAGGACTCCTACAATGAGCAGTTCTTC.

V gene TRBV20-1 combines with J gene TRBJ2-1; 7 nucleotides agree with TRBD2. This CDR3 has 11 amino acids. Germline loops: CDR1 DFQATT, CDR2 SNEGSKA (reference sequence). CDR3 DNA sequence: TGCAAAATTAGCGGGCGTCCTGGGCAGTTCTTC. It translates to CKISGRPGQFF.

The CDR3 sequence is CASRAVGGANTGEPPFTGELFF. The CDR3, as DNA: TGTGCCAGCAGGGCAGTAGGGGGCGCGAACACCGGGGAGCCACCCTTCACCGGGGAGCTGTTTTTT. V gene TRBV2 combines with J gene TRBJ2-2; 7 nucleotides line up with TRBD1. The CDR3 runs 22 residues. The germline CDR1 and CDR2 sequences are SNHLY and FYNNEI. Losses at the gene ends were 6 bases for V and 4 bases for J; bases not matched to a gene: 29.

The rearrangement links TRBV5-6 to TRBJ2-7, with unresolved D. Between the trimmed V and J ends, which lost 0 bases and 3 bases, there was a span of 10 bases. Germline loops: CDR1 SGHDT, CDR2 YYEEEE. This CDR3 contains 14 residues. The CDR3 nucleotides are TGTGCCAGCAGCTTGGTGGTCTCCAGCTACGAGCAGTACTTC. Amino acids: CASSLVVSSYEQYF.

This clone appeared once. This sample includes further DNA sequences coding for the same CDR3. This chain connects TRBV28 to TRBJ1-2; D gene uncertain. V was shortened by 4 bases and J by 2 bases, with 5 bases between the two germline ends. Per the germline V gene, CDR1 is MDHEN and CDR2 is SYDVKM. This CDR3 has 12 amino acids. CDR3 nucleotide sequence: TGTGCCAGCAGTTCCGTAAACTATGGCTACACCTTC. Protein: CASSSVNYGYTF.

The chain uses TRBV9 and TRBJ1-4, with a weak D call TRBD1 (6 bases). This CDR3 spans 14 amino acids. V was clipped by 1 base and J by 6 bases, with 10 bases between them. CDR1 and CDR2 (germline): SGDLS, YYNGEE. CDR3: CASSVRGADEKLFF. DNA for the CDR3: TGTGCCAGCAGCGTACGGGGGGCTGATGAAAAACTGTTTTTT.

The CDR3 region has the DNA TGTGCCAGCGGCCGGGACACCATGAACACTGAAGCTTTCTTT. Encoded protein: CASGRDTMNTEAFF. This sequence joins TRBV6-6 and TRBJ1-1; D perhaps matches TRBD1 (6 bases). There are 14 residues in the CDR3. Germline V CDR1 and CDR2: MNHNY, SVGAGI (reference sequence). Trimming pared 8 bases from V and 0 bases from J, leaving 13 bases between.

The rearrangement links TRBV5-1 to TRBJ2-3; no reliable D call. The length of the CDR3 is 13 residues. Germline-derived CDR1 and CDR2 are SGHRS and YFSETQ. Trimming stripped 4 bases from V and 1 base from J, with 7 bases between. The chain's CDR3 is CASSHPGTDTQYF. The CDR3, as DNA: TGCGCCAGCAGCCATCCGGGCACAGATACGCAGTATTTT. Looking up the rest from reference TRBV5-1 and TRBJ2-3 gives the full variable domain: KAGVTQTPRYLIKTRGQQVTLSCSPISGHRSVSWYQQTPGQGLQFLFEYFSETQRNKGNFPGRFSGRQFSNSRSEMNVSTLELGDSALYLCASSHPGTDTQYFGPGTRLTVL.

The chain links TRBV30 to TRBJ1-5; perhaps TRBD1 as D (5 bases). CDR3 length: 13 amino acids. Trimming took 2 bases from V and 7 from J, leaving 12 bases between them. Germline values: CDR1 GTSNPN, CDR2 SVGIG (reference sequence). As DNA, the CDR3 is TGTGCCTGGAGTCCGGGGGATGGACAGCCCCAGCATTTT. Amino acids: CAWSPGDGQPQHF.

The J gene is TRBJ1-4, the V gene TRBV5-1, with D unresolved. The CDR3 sequence is 14 residues long. V was shortened by 2 bases and J by 0 bases, with 5 bases between the two germline ends. The germline V gene encodes CDR1 SGHRS and CDR2 YFSETQ. CDR3: CASSLRTTNEKLFF. Here the CDR3 DNA reads TGCGCCAGCAGCTTAAGAACAACTAATGAAAAACTGTTTTTT.

This clone was detected once. The rearrangement links TRBV19 to TRBJ2-2, with 7 nucleotides matching TRBD1. Germline lookup yields CDR1 LNHDA and CDR2 SQIVND (reference sequence). This CDR3 is 17 amino acids long. Trimming removed 4 bases from V and 1 base from J; junction bases left unmatched: 9. The CDR3 DNA sequence: TGTGCCAGTAGTACGGGTCAGGGGGTCTGGAACACCGGGGAGCTGTTTTTT. It encodes CASSTGQGVWNTGELFF.

This chain connects TRBV11-3 to TRBJ2-2; the D is unclear. Germline CDR1 reads SGHNT; CDR2 reads YENEEA. Deletions cut 2 bases from V and 4 bases from J, with 11 bases between. This CDR3 has 15 amino acids. This chain's CDR3 is CASSLTELGTGELFF. CDR3 DNA: TGTGCCAGCAGCTTAACGGAGCTGGGCACCGGGGAGCTGTTTTTT.

Note on this clone: Other DNA sequences in this specimen translate into the identical CDR3. The chain recombines TRBV28 with TRBJ2-5; the match to TRBD1 covers 9 bases. V dropped 7 bases and J dropped 6; count of bases not matched to a gene: 12. Germline V gene data show CDR1 as MDHEN and CDR2 as SYDVKM. This CDR3 spans 15 amino acids. CDR3 in amino acids: CASTDQGQGLKTQYF. As DNA, the CDR3 is TGTGCCAGCACCGATCAGGGACAGGGACTAAAGACCCAGTACTTC.

This chain joins TRBV11-2 and TRBJ2-5; 12 nucleotides line up with TRBD2. This CDR3 is built from 17 residues. J lost 5 bases, V lost 4 bases, and 11 bases had no gene match. Germline CDR1 reads SGHAT; CDR2 reads FQNNGV. This CDR3 is CASSSRTSGNGRETQYF. CDR3 coding DNA: TGTGCCAGCAGCTCTCGGACTAGCGGGAACGGGCGCGAGACCCAGTACTTC. The variable domain in full, with the rest retrieved from reference TRBV11-2 and TRBJ2-5, is EAGVAQSPRYKIIEKRQSVAFWCNPISGHATLYWYQQILGQGPKLLIQFQNNGVVDDSQLPKDRFSAERLKGVDSTLKIQPAKLEDSAVYLCASSSRTSGNGRETQYFGPGTRLLVL.

The chain carries TRBV13 and TRBJ2-2; 12 nucleotides align to TRBD2. The CDR3 has 16 amino acids. With 3 bases clipped from V and 6 bases from J, the junction kept 5 bases outside the gene matches. CDR1 and CDR2 from the germline V gene are PRHDT and FYEKMQ (reference sequence). The CDR3 loop is CASSFGLAGISGELFF. The CDR3 DNA sequence: TGTGCCAGCAGCTTCGGACTAGCGGGAATTTCCGGGGAGCTGTTTTTT.

The chain joins TRBV4-1 to TRBJ2-7; 8 bases fit TRBD2. The CDR3 covers 15 residues. With V trimmed by 4 bases and J by 5 bases, 10 bases remained unmatched. The germline CDR1 and CDR2 sequences are MGHRA and YSYEKL. CDR3 coding DNA: TGCGCCAGCAGCCGGGGGACTAGGTCCTTGGACGAGCAGTACTTC. This gives the protein CASSRGTRSLDEQYF.

V usage is TRBV5-1 and J usage is TRBJ2-7, with D perhaps being TRBD1 or TRBD2 (7 bases each). Trimming pared 2 bases from V and 3 bases from J, leaving 12 bases between. The CDR3 runs to 14 residues. CDR1 and CDR2 from the germline V gene are SGHRS and YFSETQ. CDR3 bases: TGCGCCAGCAGCTTTTCCAGGGGGGGCTACGAGCAGTACTTC. It encodes CASSFSRGGYEQYF. Based on the CDR3 plus reference TRBV5-1 and TRBJ2-7, the full variable domain is KAGVTQTPRYLIKTRGQQVTLSCSPISGHRSVSWYQQTPGQGLQFLFEYFSETQRNKGNFPGRFSGRQFSNSRSEMNVSTLELGDSALYLCASSFSRGGYEQYFGPGTRLTVT.

This chain links TRBV29-1 with TRBJ1-2, with a weak D call TRBD1 (5 bases). CDR3 length: 13 residues. Between the trimmed V and J ends, which lost 1 base and 2 bases, there was a span of 8 bases. Germline CDR1 and CDR2: SQVTM and ANQGSEA. DNA of the CDR3: TGCAGCGTTGAAGGGACACCCAACTATGGCTACACCTTC. It encodes CSVEGTPNYGYTF. The entire variable domain, with the rest obtained from reference TRBV29-1 and TRBJ1-2, is as follows: SAVISQKPSRDICQRGTSLTIQCQVDSQVTMMFWYRQQPGQSLTLIATANQGSEATYESGFVIDKFPISRPNLTFSTLTVSNMSPEDSSIYLCSVEGTPNYGYTFGSGTRLTVV.

V and J are TRBV4-1 and TRBJ2-7; 9 positions agree with TRBD2. Germline assignment: CDR1 MGHRA and CDR2 YSYEKL. The J segment lost 2 bases and the V segment lost 4 bases, leaving 9 bases of the junction unmatched. This CDR3 region has 16 residues. The CDR3 sequence: CASSRDTGTSTYEQYF. The DNA for the CDR3 is TGCGCCAGCAGCCGCGATACCGGGACTAGCACCTACGAGCAGTACTTC.

This clone was recorded only once. Written as DNA, the CDR3 is TGCGCCAGCAGCCCGTCCCATCCCGGGGAGCTGTTTTTT. Translated, it gives CASSPSHPGELFF. This rearrangement joins TRBV5-1 to TRBJ2-2, with D unresolved. V shed 4 bases and J shed 6 bases, with 10 bases lying between them. The CDR3 sequence is 13 residues long. Germline-derived CDR1 and CDR2 are SGHRS and YFSETQ.

The chain employs TRBV27 and TRBJ2-3; 11 bases map to TRBD2. Unmatched junction bases numbered 8, after V lost 5 bases and J lost 4 bases. The CDR3 sequence is 16 residues long. The germline V gene encodes CDR1 MNHEY and CDR2 SMNVEV (reference sequence). The CDR3 nucleotides are TGTGCCAGCAGTGCGAATAGCGGGAGGGCCCCAGATACGCAGTATTTT. Translation gives CASSANSGRAPDTQYF.

J is TRBJ2-3 and V is TRBV27, with TRBD2 matching over 10 bases. The CDR3 spans 14 residues. Germline values: CDR1 MNHEY, CDR2 SMNVEV (reference sequence). Losses at the gene ends were 7 bases for V and 4 bases for J; bases not matched to a gene: 5. In DNA form, the CDR3 reads TGTGCCAGCACCAGCGGGAGGGCGGCAGATACGCAGTATTTT. Protein: CASTSGRAADTQYF.

This chain links TRBV30 with TRBJ2-3; D unresolved. The CDR3 totals 12 residues. CDR1 and CDR2 (germline): GTSNPN, SVGIG (reference sequence). V was clipped by 1 base and J by 9 bases, with 11 bases between them. The CDR3 bases are TGTGCCTGGAGTGGGGCGACGAGGACGCAGTATTTT. Translation gives CAWSGATRTQYF.